The 21 T cell receptor beta chains below were found in one sample sequenced in a study of T cell responses to AZD1222 COVID-19 vaccine. TCRdb's table, derived via immunoSEQ multiplex PCR, lists solely in-frame clones and lacks some. The sample carries some 85,000 clones, around 90% recorded once. This sample comprised peripheral blood, obtained on day 0 of AZD1222 vaccination. These receptors all stem from an adult in good health.

J is TRBJ2-2 and V is TRBV27, with 9 bases lining up with TRBD2. This CDR3 has 17 amino acids. With 5 bases clipped from V and 5 bases from J, the junction kept 12 bases outside the gene matches. Looked up from germline, CDR1 is MNHEY and CDR2 is SMNVEV (reference sequence). CDR3 DNA sequence: TGTGCCAGCAGTCCACAAGGAGATAGCGGGAGTACCGGGGAGCTGTTTTTT. Encoded protein: CASSPQGDSGSTGELFF.

The CDR3 region has the DNA TGCAGCGCACCGGTAGCGGGAGGGGGCACCGGGGAGCTGTTTTTT. Protein sequence: CSAPVAGGGTGELFF. V gene TRBV29-1 combines with J gene TRBJ2-2; 11 positions match TRBD2. The CDR3 covers 15 residues. With 7 bases clipped from V and 4 bases from J, the junction kept 8 bases outside the gene matches. CDR1 SQVTM and CDR2 ANQGSEA come from the germline V gene.

This clone was seen once. This chain links TRBV30 with TRBJ2-1, with TRBD1 matching 9 bases. The CDR3 totals 14 residues. Per the germline V gene, CDR1 is GTSNPN and CDR2 is SVGIG (reference sequence). V lost 1 base to trimming and J lost 8 bases; unmatched junction nucleotides: 6. This CDR3 is CAWSAGTGWDEQFF. As DNA, the CDR3 is TGTGCCTGGAGTGCAGGGACAGGGTGGGATGAGCAGTTCTTC.

The genes are TRBV7-2 and TRBJ2-5; no definite D call. V lost 2 bases, J lost 5 bases, and 15 bases lay in between. CDR3 length: 15 amino acids. Germline CDR1 is SGHTA and CDR2 is FQGNSA. CDR3 coding DNA: TGTGCCAGCAGCTTATCCGCCGGTCTGGGGGAGACCCAGTACTTC. Translated, it gives CASSLSAGLGETQYF.

The chain links TRBV7-3 to TRBJ2-2; 12 bases map to TRBD2. The CDR3 runs 17 residues. CDR1 and CDR2 from the germline V gene are SGHTA and FQGTGA. With V trimmed by 5 bases and J by 2 bases, 6 bases remained unmatched. CDR3 DNA: TGTGCCAGCAGCCCTTGGACTAGCGGGGATAACACCGGGGAGCTGTTTTTT. Amino acids: CASSPWTSGDNTGELFF.

CDR3 nucleotides: TGTGCCAGTCATACAAACGGCAGGCCCCACGAGCAGTACTTC. It translates to CASHTNGRPHEQYF. The rearrangement joins TRBV19 to TRBJ2-7; D uncertain. Germline-derived CDR1 and CDR2 are LNHDA and SQIVND (reference sequence). This CDR3 has 14 amino acids. The V end was cut by 8 bases, the J end by 5 bases, with 19 bases between.

This clone was picked up one time. The chain employs TRBV30 and TRBJ1-6, with 8 bases that match TRBD1. V was clipped by 2 bases and J by 10 bases; unmatched bases: 10. Germline CDR1 GTSNPN, CDR2 SVGIG (reference sequence). This CDR3 is 15 amino acids long. CDR3 nucleotides: TGTGCCTGGAGTAACGGACAGGGCCGGGAGTCACCCCTCCACTTT. Amino acids: CAWSNGQGRESPLHF. Full variable domain (rest looked up from reference TRBV30 and TRBJ1-6): SQTIHQWPATLVQPVGSPLSLECTVEGTSNPNLYWYRQAAGRGLQLLFYSVGIGQISSEVPQNLSASRPQDRQFILSSKKLLLSDSGFYLCAWSNGQGRESPLHFGNGTRLTVT.

The rearrangement uses TRBV30 and TRBJ1-2; maybe TRBD1 (6 bases). V was shortened by 0 bases and J by 8 bases, with 13 bases between the two germline ends. The CDR3 has 13 residues. Germline CDR1 and CDR2: GTSNPN and SVGIG (reference sequence). The CDR3 DNA sequence: TGTGCCTGGAGTGTACCGGACAGAGACGGCTACACCTTC. This gives the protein CAWSVPDRDGYTF.

The chain has TRBV11-2 and TRBJ2-3, with D possibly called TRBD1 or TRBD2 (5 bases each). Germline CDR1 and CDR2: SGHAT and FQNNGV. The CDR3 extends over 15 amino acids. V was trimmed by 5 bases and J by 0 bases, leaving 12 bases between them. For the CDR3, the DNA is TGTGCCAGCAGCCCCTTGGGGGAGAGCACAGATACGCAGTATTTT. This encodes CASSPLGESTDTQYF.

V is TRBV28 and J is TRBJ1-2; TRBD1 matches at 10 bases. This CDR3 comprises 14 residues. Germline-derived CDR1 and CDR2 are MDHEN and SYDVKM. Trimming cost V 7 bases and J 8 bases; bases outside gene matches: 10. The CDR3 protein is CASTLDRDRGGYTF. In DNA form, the CDR3 reads TGTGCCAGCACCCTCGACCGGGACAGGGGAGGCTACACCTTC.

The CDR3 here is CASSNPGVNEKLFF. For the CDR3, the DNA is TGTGCCAGCAGCAACCCAGGGGTGAATGAAAAACTGTTTTTT. V and J are TRBV7-2 and TRBJ1-4; a weak D match, TRBD1 (6 bases). Germline V gene data show CDR1 as SGHTA and CDR2 as FQGNSA. Trimming cost V 5 bases and J 5 bases, with 12 bases left between them. The CDR3 loop spans 14 amino acids.

The chain is built from TRBV28 and TRBJ1-2; D gene uncertain. Trimming took 2 bases from V and 7 from J, leaving 8 bases between them. Germline values: CDR1 MDHEN, CDR2 SYDVKM. The CDR3 runs 12 residues. The chain's CDR3 is CASSLTSTGYTF. In DNA, the CDR3 is TGTGCCAGCAGTTTAACGAGTACTGGCTACACCTTC.

V is TRBV19 and J is TRBJ2-1; D unresolved. The CDR3 runs to 17 residues. The V end was cut by 1 base, the J end by 2 bases, with 15 bases between. Germline loops: CDR1 LNHDA, CDR2 SQIVND (reference sequence). For the CDR3, the DNA is TGTGCCAGTAGTATAGGGGCGTTGGCTCATGCCTACAATGAGCAGTTCTTC. Encoded protein: CASSIGALAHAYNEQFF.

V usage is TRBV9 and J usage is TRBJ2-3, with D perhaps given as TRBD1 or TRBD2 (5 bases each). Trimming stripped 4 bases from V and 6 bases from J, with 15 bases between. The CDR3 is 14 amino acids. CDR1 and CDR2 from the germline V gene are SGDLS and YYNGEE. The CDR3 loop reads CASSISPGLDTQYF. Here the CDR3 DNA reads TGTGCCAGCAGCATCAGTCCGGGGCTTGATACGCAGTATTTT.

J is TRBJ1-1 and V is TRBV14, with D tentatively TRBD1 (5 bases). The ends were cut back, 1 base at V and 6 bases at J, with 15 bases in the middle. Germline V CDR1 and CDR2: SGHDN, FVKESK. The CDR3 totals 15 residues. For the CDR3, the DNA is TGTGCCAGCAGCCAAGTAACTCAGGGTAGGCCTGAAGCTTTCTTT. Protein sequence: CASSQVTQGRPEAFF.

V and J are TRBV9 and TRBJ2-2, with a possible D match to TRBD1 (5 bases). This CDR3 contains 14 residues. V was clipped by 4 bases and J by 1 base, with 8 bases between them. Per germline, CDR1 SGDLS and CDR2 YYNGEE. The CDR3 DNA reads as TGTGCCAGCAGCAACCAGGGGAACACCGGGGAGCTGTTTTTT. Translation: CASSNQGNTGELFF.

V gene TRBV5-1 combines with J gene TRBJ1-5, with unresolved D. This CDR3 region has 15 residues. Germline values: CDR1 SGHRS, CDR2 YFSETQ. The V and J ends lost 1 base and 0 bases respectively, with 8 bases between them. The CDR3 DNA sequence: TGCGCCAGCAGCTTGTTCGGGGATAGCAATCAGCCCCAGCATTTT. Its protein is CASSLFGDSNQPQHF.

The chain couples TRBV24-1 to TRBJ2-1, with D perhaps TRBD2 (6 bases). This CDR3 contains 15 residues. The germline V and J ends were trimmed by 0 bases and 8 bases, with 13 bases remaining between them. Germline lookup yields CDR1 KGHDR and CDR2 SFDVKD. The DNA of the CDR3 is TGTGCCACCAGTGATTTGAGACTAGGCGGGGATGAGCAGTTCTTC. Its translation: CATSDLRLGGDEQFF.

The chain is built from TRBV21-1 and TRBJ2-7; the table's D call, TRBD2, has no DNA check behind it. TRBV21-1 is a known pseudogene. CDR3 length: 14 amino acids. The CDR3 sequence: CASSKELADYEQYF. In DNA form, the CDR3 reads TGTGCCAGCAGCAAAGAGCTAGCGGACTACGAGCAGTACTTC.

The chain combines TRBV5-5 with TRBJ2-5, with D possibly being TRBD1 or TRBD2 (5 bases each). The germline V and J ends were trimmed by 5 bases and 5 bases, with 19 bases remaining between them. Germline assignment: CDR1 SGHKS and CDR2 YYEKEE (reference sequence). The CDR3 contains 15 residues. CDR3 sequence (DNA): TGTGCCAGCAGTCCAACCCTGGACTGGGGGGAGACCCAGTACTTC. Translated: CASSPTLDWGETQYF.

The chain carries TRBV6-1 and TRBJ1-6; the match to TRBD1 covers 7 bases. CDR1 and CDR2 (germline): MNHNS, SASEGT. The CDR3 is 15 amino acids. Trimming removed 1 base from V and 9 bases from J; junction bases left unmatched: 6. CDR3 protein: CASSEGGTVGSPLHF. CDR3 DNA: TGTGCCAGCAGTGAAGGCGGGACAGTGGGTTCACCCCTCCACTTT.